This TCR beta chain was identified in a study of early stage breast cancer tumors. Study-wide background: Among approximately 12 ER+/PR+/HER2- tumors, eight were ductal, four lobular. Approximately 10-fold was the mean read coverage per sample.

Worth noting for this clone: Its antigen is undetermined.

Study outcomes and limitations: In about 90% of the 16 patients, blood comparison separated tumor from normal breast.

Data came from immunoSEQ multiplex PCR; TCRdb stores just in-frame clones and leaves some out. The sample comprises roughly 6,200 clones, over 65% of which are singletons, and more than 9% rests with the top ten. Sufficient DNA from normal breast often required roughly 90-310 mg tissue. Germline lookup yields CDR1 MNHEY and CDR2 SMNVEV (reference sequence). V was shortened by 3 bases and J by 4 bases, with 21 bases between the two germline ends. CDR3 length equals 17 residues. The clonotype originates from a person between 65 and 80 years old with breast cancer. The chain combines TRBV27 with TRBJ1-2; D gene uncertain. Sequencing was carried out using normal breast tissue next to the tumor. CDR3 nucleotide sequence: TGTGCCAGCAGTTTCCAATCCCCCAGGACTGTCCTCTATGGCTACACCTTC. Its translation: CASSFQSPRTVLYGYTF.